Following are 6 T cell receptor beta chains from one sample sequenced in a study of blood T cell repertoires in COVID-19. The protocol was immunoSEQ multiplex PCR, while the TCRdb copy is restricted to in-frame clones and leaves out a portion. The profile shows 35,000 to 40,000 clones, around 90% of them singletons. Input material: peripheral blood. The receptor set was obtained from a man between 60 and 70 years old with active or convalescent COVID-19.

This clone was counted a single time. The V and J genes are TRBV5-4 and TRBJ2-7; D may be TRBD1 (6 bases). Germline assignment: CDR1 SGHNT and CDR2 YYREEE (reference sequence). Trimming removed 0 bases at V and 3 bases at J, with 13 bases between. The CDR3 is 15 amino acids. This CDR3 is CASSLGPGASYEQYF. For the CDR3, the DNA is TGTGCCAGCAGCTTGGGGCCAGGGGCGAGCTACGAGCAGTACTTC. The full variable domain, rest sourced from reference TRBV5-4 and TRBJ2-7, is ETGVTQSPTHLIKTRGQQVTLRCSSQSGHNTVSWYQQALGQGPQFIFQYYREEENGRGNFPPRFSGLQFPNYSSELNVNALELDDSALYLCASSLGPGASYEQYFGPGTRLTVT.

The chain combines TRBV19 with TRBJ2-6; the D gene is possibly TRBD1 (5 bases). V lost 4 bases to trimming and J lost 1 base, with 11 bases between them. The CDR3 is made up of 16 amino acids. Germline-derived CDR1 and CDR2 are LNHDA and SQIVND (reference sequence). The CDR3: CASSKWGASGANVLTF. The CDR3 DNA is TGTGCCAGTAGTAAGTGGGGCGCATCTGGGGCCAACGTCCTGACTTTC. Supplemented by reference TRBV19 and TRBJ2-6, the full variable domain reads DGGITQSPKYLFRKEGQNVTLSCEQNLNHDAMYWYRQDPGQGLRLIYYSQIVNDFQKGDIAEGYSVSREKKESFPLTVTSAQKNPTAFYLCASSKWGASGANVLTFGAGSRLTVL.

This clone was picked up a small number of times. The chain links TRBV5-1 to TRBJ1-1, with D possibly being TRBD1 (6 bases). The ends were cut back, 4 bases at V and 0 bases at J, with 16 bases in the middle. CDR1 is SGHRS and CDR2 is YFSETQ in the germline V gene. This CDR3 has 16 residues. CDR3 region: CASSQGHPIMNTEAFF. The DNA of the CDR3 is TGCGCCAGCAGCCAGGGACATCCGATCATGAACACTGAAGCTTTCTTT.

This chain's CDR3 is CASSLQFYEQYF. DNA of the CDR3: TGTGCCAGCAGCTTACAGTTTTACGAGCAGTACTTC. The rearrangement uses TRBV7-8 and TRBJ2-7; D ambiguous. V was pared by 2 bases and J by 4 bases, with 6 bases between. The V gene's germline CDR1 is SGHVS and CDR2 FQNEAQ. This CDR3 spans 12 amino acids.

This clone has just one count. This chain links TRBV7-2 with TRBJ1-4, with D unresolved. This CDR3 region has 13 residues. Germline loops: CDR1 SGHTA, CDR2 FQGNSA. V was trimmed by 0 bases and J by 8 bases, leaving 7 bases between them. This chain's CDR3 is CASSLASGEKLFF. CDR3 in DNA: TGTGCCAGCAGCTTAGCCAGCGGGGAAAAACTGTTTTTT.

This clone has only one observation. The V gene is TRBV28, the J gene TRBJ2-1; D perhaps matches TRBD2 (6 bases). The CDR3 has 14 residues. Trimming removed 2 bases at V and 2 bases at J, with 7 bases between. Germline lookup yields CDR1 MDHEN and CDR2 SYDVKM. CDR3 nucleotide sequence: TGTGCCAGCAGTTTAGGCGGGACCTACAATGAGCAGTTCTTC. This encodes CASSLGGTYNEQFF. Full variable domain (missing parts from reference TRBV28 and TRBJ2-1): DVKVTQSSRYLVKRTGEKVFLECVQDMDHENMFWYRQDPGLGLRLIYFSYDVKMKEKGDIPEGYSVSREKKERFSLILESASTNQTSMYLCASSLGGTYNEQFFGPGTRLTVL.